These T cell receptor beta chains were read from a single sample in a study of blood T cell repertoires in COVID-19. Measured with immunoSEQ multiplex PCR; TCRdb has only the in-frame clones, and not every one. The sample has some 270,000 clones, approximately 83% seen once. The material sequenced was peripheral blood. These receptors were taken from a woman aged 70-85 years with acute or convalescent COVID-19. Each CDR3 is given with its conserved first and last residue. Fields, in order: D gene, clone size, J gene, V gene, CDR3 DNA, CDR3 protein. D genes are given only for firm matches. For some rows the clone size is stated as once, few or many, or as a class when expanded; others skip it.

D: TRBD2
size: NA
J: TRBJ2-7
V: TRBV11-1
DNA: TGTGCCAGCAGCTTAGCGCGGGGGACTGTGCCCTACGAGCAGTACTTC
CDR3: CASSLARGTVPYEQYF

D: NA
size: NA
J: TRBJ1-5
V: TRBV9
DNA: TGTGCCAGCAGCCCCTGGGGGGGCTTCAATCAGCCCCAGCATTTT
CDR3: CASSPWGGFNQPQHF

D: TRBD1
size: few
J: TRBJ1-6
V: TRBV29-1
DNA: TGCAGCGTTCAACAGGGGGAGAATTCACCCCTCCACTTT
CDR3: CSVQQGENSPLHF

D: NA
size: NA
J: TRBJ1-2
V: TRBV15
DNA: TGTGCCACCAGCAGAGATCGGAGGTCTGGCTACACCTTC
CDR3: CATSRDRRSGYTF

D: TRBD2
size: NA
J: TRBJ2-1
V: TRBV2
DNA: TGTGCCAGCAGTGCGGGGGGGCCGGTAAATGAGCAGTTCTTC
CDR3: CASSAGGPVNEQFF

D: TRBD1
size: NA
J: TRBJ1-4
V: TRBV5-8
DNA: TGTGCCAGCAGCTTGGAAGGGGGCCGGGGCGAAAAACTGTTTTTT
CDR3: CASSLEGGRGEKLFF

D: TRBD1
size: NA
J: TRBJ2-1
V: TRBV7-8
DNA: TGTGCCAGCAGCTTAGGAGGACAGGGCCATCCAAATGAGCAGTTCTTC
CDR3: CASSLGGQGHPNEQFF

D: NA
size: NA
J: TRBJ1-1
V: TRBV6-6
DNA: TGTGCCAGCAGTTACTCGTCGCAGGGGAACACTGAAGCTTTCTTT
CDR3: CASSYSSQGNTEAFF

D: NA
size: NA
J: TRBJ1-5
V: TRBV12-3/TRBV12-4
DNA: TGTGCCAGTAGACAGGGCAATCAGCCCCAGCATTTT
CDR3: CASRQGNQPQHF

D: NA
size: once
J: TRBJ1-4
V: TRBV5-4
DNA: TGTGCCAGCAGCTTGCAGGGATTGGGTGAAAAACTGTTTTTT
CDR3: CASSLQGLGEKLFF

D: TRBD2
size: once
J: TRBJ2-1
V: TRBV29-1
DNA: TGCAGCGTTGAAGGGCTAGCGGGGGCGTTCTTC
CDR3: CSVEGLAGAFF

D: NA
size: NA
J: TRBJ1-5
V: TRBV6-5
DNA: TGTGCCAGCAGTTGGGGGAGGGATCAGCCCCAGCATTTT
CDR3: CASSWGRDQPQHF

D: NA
size: NA
J: TRBJ2-3
V: TRBV2
DNA: TGTGCCAGCATATTTCAGGAGGGCCCAGATACGCAGTATTTT
CDR3: CASIFQEGPDTQYF